What follows are 9 T cell receptor beta chains derived from one specimen sequenced in a study of T cells in women clearing cervical HPV infection. Repertoires were generated with immunoSEQ multiplex PCR, while TCRdb's copy carries only in-frame clones and drops some. Recorded for this sample: under 45,000 clones. The sequenced sample consisted of blood buffy coat. The source of these receptors is a woman aged 18-70 years with a cervical HPV16 infection that either progressed to CIN3+ or cleared (not recorded which).

As to this clone: The sequence runs out 3 residues before the end of the CDR3; the remainder is reconstructed from the germline J gene. The chain carries TRBV6-2 or TRBV6-3 and TRBJ1-2, with D tentatively TRBD1 (6 bases). The CDR3 totals 11 residues. Germline lookup yields CDR1 MNHEY and CDR2 SVGEGT. This CDR3 is CASRSTGFYTF. The part of the CDR3 DNA that was read is TGTGCCAGCAGATCGACAGGATTC.

To note about this clone: The read comes to an end 3 residues before the CDR3 does, leaving the germline J gene to fill in the end. The chain couples TRBV18 to TRBJ2-5, with 9 nucleotides matching TRBD1. Germline trimming cut 2 bases from V and 5 bases from J; bases unmatched to any gene: 9. Germline CDR1 is KGHSH and CDR2 is LQKENI. This CDR3 has 16 residues. The CDR3 here is CASSPSLQGAVETQYF. The sequenced part of the CDR3 DNA is TGTGCCAGCTCACCATCTCTACAGGGGGCTGTGGAGACC.

CDR3 sequence reads: CASSARLAGLHEQFF. The CDR3 DNA, read in part, is TGTGCCAGCAGCGCTAGACTAGCGGGACTCCATGAG. The chain combines TRBV14 with TRBJ2-1; 11 bases agree with TRBD2. Read data end 3 residues before the CDR3 end; the end is taken from the germline J gene. This CDR3 is 15 amino acids long. The ends lost 5 bases at V and 8 bases at J; junction bases unmatched: 8. Germline V gene data show CDR1 as SGHDN and CDR2 as FVKESK.

The CDR3 here is CASSVVTSGSYEQYF. The sequenced part of the CDR3 DNA is TGTGCCAGCAGTGTCGTGACTAGCGGGAGCTACGAG. The rearrangement uses TRBV6-1 and TRBJ2-7; 12 positions match TRBD2. With the read ending 3 residues before the CDR3 end, the germline J gene is used to fill in that end. This CDR3 contains 15 residues. Germline CDR1 is MNHNS and CDR2 is SASEGT. Trimming removed 4 bases from V and 3 bases from J; junction bases left unmatched: 4.

A word on this clone: The missing CDR3 end, 3 residues past where the read stops, is filled in from the germline J gene. The J gene is TRBJ2-2, the V gene TRBV2, with 7 bases lining up with TRBD2. The germline V gene has CDR1 SNHLY and CDR2 FYNNEI. CDR3 length equals 14 residues. CDR3: CASSEKRAGEKLFF. The sequenced CDR3 bases are TGTGCCAGCAGTGAGAAGCGGGCGGGAGAAAAG.

Details on this clone: The DNA ends 3 residues before the CDR3 does, and the rest of the CDR3 is filled in from the germline J gene. This chain links TRBV7-2 with TRBJ2-5; 7 nucleotides line up with TRBD2. After removal of 5 bases from V and 5 bases from J, the junction contained 11 bases not matched to a gene. The CDR3 is made up of 15 amino acids. CDR1 is SGHTA and CDR2 is FQGNSA in the germline V gene. The CDR3 bases that were read are TGTGCCAGCAGCCCACCCCTCGGGCGGGAGGAGACC. The encoded protein is CASSPPLGREET. The whole CDR3 sequence reads CASSPPLGREETQYF. The complete variable domain, with remaining parts taken from reference TRBV7-2 and TRBJ2-5, reads GAGVSQSPSNKVTEKGKDVELRCDPISGHTALYWYRQSLGQGLEFLIYFQGNSAPDKSGLPSDRFSAERTGGSVSTLTIQRTQQEDSAVYLCASSPPLGREETQYFGPGTRLLVL.

To note about this clone: The CDR3 end is not reached by the read, which stops 3 residues before it; the germline J gene fills it in. This rearrangement joins TRBV6-2 or TRBV6-3 to TRBJ2-3, with D possibly matching TRBD1 (8 bases). This CDR3 comprises 13 residues. Germline V CDR1 and CDR2: MNHEY, SVGEGT. The sequenced CDR3 bases are TGTGCCAGCAGGGACAGGGAGGGCCAGCCG. It is translated as CASRDREGQP. The complete CDR3 reads CASRDREGQPQYF.

A word on this clone: The read gets to within 3 residues of the CDR3 end, and the germline J gene fills in the rest. This chain connects TRBV11-2 to TRBJ1-6, with 7 bases matching TRBD1. The CDR3 extends over 15 amino acids. Trimming removed 5 bases from V and 6 bases from J; junction bases left unmatched: 7. Germline loops: CDR1 SGHAT, CDR2 FQNNGV. The covered CDR3 bases are TGTGCCAGCAGCCCCGTGACAGGGCGTAATTCACCC. As protein: CASSPVTGRNSP. Given in full, the CDR3 is CASSPVTGRNSPLHF.

Note on this clone: The read gets to within 3 residues of the CDR3 end, and the germline J gene fills in the rest. This chain uses TRBV20-1 with TRBJ2-5, with 8 bases lining up with TRBD2. The J segment lost 2 bases and the V segment lost 3 bases, leaving 8 bases of the junction unmatched. Germline V gene lookup returns CDR1 DFQATT and CDR2 SNEGSKA (reference sequence). The CDR3 is made up of 15 amino acids. The CDR3 here is CSARDGLAPQETQYF. Incomplete CDR3 DNA: TGCAGTGCTAGGGATGGACTAGCCCCACAAGAGACC.